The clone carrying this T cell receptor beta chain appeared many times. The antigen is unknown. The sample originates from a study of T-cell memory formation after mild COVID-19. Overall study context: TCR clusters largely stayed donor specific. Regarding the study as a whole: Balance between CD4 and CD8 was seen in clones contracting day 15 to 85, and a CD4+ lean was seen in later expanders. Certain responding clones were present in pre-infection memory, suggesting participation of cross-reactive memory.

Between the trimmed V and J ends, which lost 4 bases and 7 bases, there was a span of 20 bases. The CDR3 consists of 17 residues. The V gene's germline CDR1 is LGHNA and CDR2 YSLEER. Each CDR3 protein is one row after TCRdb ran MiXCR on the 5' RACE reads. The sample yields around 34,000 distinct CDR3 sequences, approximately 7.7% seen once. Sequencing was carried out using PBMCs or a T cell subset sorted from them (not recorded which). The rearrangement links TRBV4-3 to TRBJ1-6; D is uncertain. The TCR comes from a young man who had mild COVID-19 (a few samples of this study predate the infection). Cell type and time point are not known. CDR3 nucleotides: TGCGCCAGCAGCCCGTCAGAGAGCGCTTGGACCAATTCACCCCTCCACTTT. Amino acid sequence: CASSPSESAWTNSPLHF.